This TCR beta chain was observed in a study of cytomegalovirus exposure and HLA in healthy donors. Study summary: Earlier, 90 million to 140 million unique TCR beta sequences were recovered from roughly 180 million T cells by an analysis. Regarding the study as a whole: Cytomegalovirus-associated TCR beta chains were listed, numbering some 150. Immune exposure information available was restricted to CMV serostatus.

Remarks on this clone: Antigen: not known.

PCR amplification relied on 60 Vbeta primers (plus 13 Jbeta primers). Per the authors' pipeline: There were around 77 million unique TCR beta chains by a later count, and approximately 11 million of them were shared. The protocol was immunoSEQ multiplex PCR, while the TCRdb copy is restricted to in-frame clones and leaves out a portion. That table is the source of V, J and clone size, and D and trimming were worked out from the DNA. The table lists 65,000 to 75,000 clones, 55% to 80% of them singletons. There are 16 residues in the CDR3. The germline CDR1 and CDR2 sequences are MDHEN and SYDVKM. The V and J ends lost 4 bases and 7 bases, in that order; junction bases with no gene match: 11.

V usage is TRBV28 and J usage is TRBJ1-4; 8 bases line up with TRBD1. The source material was PBMCs. This receptor was identified in a woman younger than 45 in good health and CMV-seronegative. As DNA, the CDR3 is TGTGCCAGCAGTTCCGAAACCTGGACAGGGCCTGAAAAACTGTTTTTT. Protein sequence: CASSSETWTGPEKLFF.